Sequencing of this T cell receptor (beta chain) was carried out in a study of ipilimumab plus nivolumab after autologous stem cell transplantation. The study's findings and limits: Authors suggest TCR repertoire, Treg phenotype and gut microbiota support further study.

This clone is categorized as medium-sized. Its target is not known. Profiled with immunoSEQ multiplex PCR; TCRdb holds only in-frame clones, not every one. The sample lists around 16,000 clones, 75% to 90% occurring once. V lost 0 bases and J 3 bases, leaving 3 bases between the germline ends. Germline V CDR1 and CDR2: SGHNT, YYREEE (reference sequence). The CDR3 is 12 residues long. The sample here was PBMCs, taken in a trial of ipilimumab plus nivolumab as post-transplant consolidation. The gene calls are TRBV5-4 and TRBJ1-2; D is undetermined. This clonotype originated in a male donor with diffuse large B-cell lymphoma. The CDR3 sequence is CASSLEDYGYTF. The CDR3 nucleotides read TGTGCCAGCAGCTTGGAGGACTATGGCTACACCTTC.